A single sample gave rise to the 18 T cell receptor beta chains below, sequenced in a study of blood T cell repertoires in COVID-19. Data came from immunoSEQ multiplex PCR; TCRdb stores just in-frame clones and leaves some out. Of hundreds of thousands of clones listed, roughly nine tenths are singletons. The sample was PBMCs or T cells enriched from blood (not recorded which). Receptor source: a woman aged 40-49 years who had recovered from COVID-19.

This clone was found once. This chain links TRBV18 with TRBJ2-3; D is undetermined. CDR1 is KGHSH, CDR2 LQKENI, per germline. The germline V and J ends were trimmed by 4 bases and 2 bases, with 13 bases remaining between them. The CDR3 length is 15 residues. In DNA, the CDR3 is TGTGCCAGCTCACAAGATCAGGTTTTCACAGATACGCAGTATTTT. It codes for CASSQDQVFTDTQYF.

This chain uses TRBV25-1 with TRBJ2-7; TRBD1 aligns across 9 bases. The J segment lost 4 bases and the V segment lost 3 bases, leaving 7 bases of the junction unmatched. The CDR3 has 15 residues. From germline, CDR1 is MGHDK and CDR2 SYGVNS. This chain's CDR3 is CASSETDRGYYEQYF. CDR3 coding DNA: TGTGCCAGCAGTGAGACAGACAGGGGGTATTACGAGCAGTACTTC.

The chain is built from TRBV28 and TRBJ2-7, with D maybe TRBD1 (6 bases). The CDR3 has 14 residues. Germline CDR1 is MDHEN and CDR2 is SYDVKM. V was clipped by 6 bases and J by 3 bases, with 15 bases between them. DNA for the CDR3: TGTGCCAGCAGAACGGGACACGGGGACTACGAGCAGTACTTC. Its protein product is CASRTGHGDYEQYF. The complete variable domain, with remaining parts taken from reference TRBV28 and TRBJ2-7, reads DVKVTQSSRYLVKRTGEKVFLECVQDMDHENMFWYRQDPGLGLRLIYFSYDVKMKEKGDIPEGYSVSREKKERFSLILESASTNQTSMYLCASRTGHGDYEQYFGPGTRLTVT.

The chain uses TRBV12-2 and TRBJ2-1; the table's D call TRBD2 went unverified against the DNA. TRBV12-2 is a listed pseudogene. The CDR3 has 20 amino acids. This CDR3 reads CASRLVGSSGSPSSYNEQFF. The CDR3 DNA follows: TGTGCAAGTCGCTTAGTAGGTTCTAGCGGGAGCCCGAGCTCCTACAATGAGCAGTTCTTC.

The V and J genes are TRBV7-8 and TRBJ1-2; maybe TRBD1 (6 bases). Germline V gene sequence: CDR1 SGHVS, CDR2 FQNEAQ. The CDR3 loop spans 13 amino acids. V lost 0 bases to trimming and J lost 4 bases, with 6 bases between them. CDR3 region: CASSLAGGYGYTF. CDR3 DNA sequence: TGTGCCAGCAGCTTAGCAGGGGGCTATGGCTACACCTTC. The whole variable domain, remainder taken from reference TRBV7-8 and TRBJ1-2, is GAGVSQSPRYKVAKRGQDVALRCDPISGHVSLFWYQQALGQGPEFLTYFQNEAQLDKSGLPSDRFFAERPEGSVSTLKIQRTQQEDSAVYLCASSLAGGYGYTFGSGTRLTVV.

J is TRBJ2-2 and V is TRBV10-1; D gene uncertain. CDR1 is WNHNN, CDR2 SYGVQD, per germline (reference sequence). The V and J ends lost 6 bases and 2 bases respectively, with 10 bases between them. This CDR3 contains 14 residues. The CDR3 sequence is CASSFRSNTGELFF. Here the CDR3 DNA reads TGCGCCAGCAGCTTCAGATCCAACACCGGGGAGCTGTTTTTT.

The V gene is TRBV10-3, the J gene TRBJ2-2; D is perhaps TRBD2 (6 bases). V lost 7 bases and J 2 bases, leaving 20 bases between the germline ends. In germline, CDR1 is ENHRY, CDR2 SYGVKD. This CDR3 is 17 amino acids long. The CDR3 reads CAIIRRTGLINTGELFF. DNA for the CDR3: TGTGCCATCATTCGACGGACGGGACTTATTAACACCGGGGAGCTGTTTTTT.

This sequence joins TRBV5-1 and TRBJ2-5, with 8 bases fitting TRBD2. Trimming took 4 bases from V and 1 from J; bases not matched to a gene: 9. The length of the CDR3 is 16 residues. Per germline, CDR1 SGHRS and CDR2 YFSETQ. The CDR3 loop reads CASSPLGGGSQETQYF. As DNA, the CDR3 is TGCGCCAGCAGCCCACTCGGGGGGGGTAGCCAAGAGACCCAGTACTTC.

This clone was recorded a few times. V and J are TRBV5-6 and TRBJ2-5; TRBD2 might be the D (6 bases). The CDR3 runs to 15 residues. The germline V gene encodes CDR1 SGHDT and CDR2 YYEEEE. Trimming removed 4 bases at V and 10 bases at J, with 23 bases between. In DNA, the CDR3 is TGTGCCAGCAGCGTTGCGGGGCAGGGCCAATTGAGCCAGTACTTC. It specifies CASSVAGQGQLSQYF.

The chain joins TRBV6-2 or TRBV6-3 to TRBJ2-7; a possible D gene is TRBD2 (5 bases). The V end was cut by 1 base, the J end by 1 base, with 8 bases between. The CDR3 length is 14 residues. Germline-derived CDR1 and CDR2 are MNHEY and SVGEGT. CDR3 sequence reads: CASSYYGKSYEQYF. In DNA form, the CDR3 reads TGTGCCAGCAGTTACTACGGGAAATCCTACGAGCAGTACTTC.

This clone has only one observation. The V and J genes are TRBV19 and TRBJ2-1; 7 bases are shared with TRBD1. In germline, CDR1 is LNHDA, CDR2 SQIVND (reference sequence). V lost 0 bases to trimming and J lost 1 base; unmatched junction nucleotides: 6. The CDR3 covers 17 residues. This chain's CDR3 is CASSIDLGQLSYNEQFF. CDR3 nucleotide sequence: TGTGCCAGTAGTATAGATCTGGGACAGTTATCCTACAATGAGCAGTTCTTC.

The rearrangement joins TRBV9 to TRBJ2-7; 9 bases are shared with TRBD1. The junction had 6 bases not matched to a gene; V was cut back by 3 bases and J by 2 bases. The V gene's germline CDR1 is SGDLS and CDR2 YYNGEE. This CDR3 is built from 15 residues. The CDR3 sequence: CASSEGDRAAYEQYF. CDR3 coding DNA: TGTGCCAGCAGCGAAGGGGACAGGGCTGCCTACGAGCAGTACTTC.

V gene TRBV5-4 combines with J gene TRBJ2-7; TRBD2 agrees at 9 bases. The V segment lost 3 bases and the J segment 4 bases; nucleotides outside the gene matches: 11. The CDR3 covers 16 residues. The germline V gene has CDR1 SGHNT and CDR2 YYREEE (reference sequence). CDR3 sequence: CASSSLAGGNPYEQYF. The CDR3 nucleotides read TGTGCCAGCAGCTCGCTGGCGGGAGGGAACCCATACGAGCAGTACTTC.

The V and J genes are TRBV4-3 and TRBJ2-2; 7 bases fit TRBD1. Germline V gives CDR1 LGHNA, CDR2 YSLEER. After removal of 1 base from V and 0 bases from J, the junction contained 2 bases not matched to a gene. This CDR3 is built from 16 residues. CDR3 residues: CASSQVGTANTGELFF. The DNA of the CDR3 is TGCGCCAGCAGCCAAGTCGGGACAGCGAACACCGGGGAGCTGTTTTTT.

This clone was seen only a few times. The J gene is TRBJ2-3, the V gene TRBV4-3, with 14 nucleotides matching TRBD2. Germline V gene data show CDR1 as LGHNA and CDR2 as YSLEER. This CDR3 is built from 19 residues. J lost 0 bases, V lost 0 bases, and 5 bases had no gene match. CDR3 sequence (DNA): TGCGCCAGCAGCCAAGATCGACTAGCGGGAGGGGGGAGCACAGATACGCAGTATTTT. Translation gives CASSQDRLAGGGSTDTQYF.

The chain has TRBV11-3 and TRBJ1-1; a weak D match, TRBD1 (5 bases). Trimming removed 3 bases from V and 1 base from J, with 9 bases in between. CDR3 length: 14 amino acids. CDR1 is SGHNT and CDR2 is YENEEA in the germline V gene. This CDR3 reads CASSLLGPNTEAFF. The CDR3 DNA is TGTGCCAGCAGCTTGTTGGGGCCGAACACTGAAGCTTTCTTT. The full variable domain, with the rest looked up from reference TRBV11-3 and TRBJ1-1, is EAGVVQSPRYKIIEKKQPVAFWCNPISGHNTLYWYLQNLGQGPELLIRYENEEAVDDSQLPKDRFSAERLKGVDSTLKIQPAELGDSAVYLCASSLLGPNTEAFFGQGTRLTVV.

Only one count was recorded for this clone. The chain is built from TRBV19 and TRBJ2-6, with 8 bases lining up with TRBD1. Trimming removed 7 bases from V and 0 bases from J; junction bases left unmatched: 2. Germline V gives CDR1 LNHDA, CDR2 SQIVND (reference sequence). The CDR3 sequence is 15 residues long. The CDR3 coding sequence is TGTGCCAGTACCACAGGGGGCTCTGGGGCCAACGTCCTGACTTTC. Protein sequence: CASTTGGSGANVLTF.

The chain joins TRBV4-3 to TRBJ2-3, with TRBD2 matching over 13 bases. This CDR3 has 20 amino acids. The V segment lost 1 base and the J segment 0 bases; nucleotides outside the gene matches: 10. CDR1 LGHNA and CDR2 YSLEER come from the germline V gene. The DNA for the CDR3 is TGCGCCAGCAGCCAAGCCCCGACTAGCGGGAGGACCTCCAGCACAGATACGCAGTATTTT. It yields the protein CASSQAPTSGRTSSTDTQYF.